Listed below are T cell receptor beta chains from one sample, sequenced in a study of vaccination and CD4 T cells after COVID-19. What these receptors recognize is not known. MiXCR, applied by TCRdb to the PCR reads, yields one record per CDR3 protein. Among about 17,000 distinct CDR3 sequences listed, roughly 59% were seen once. Sequenced here: CD4+ T cells from blood, cultured in vitro, sampled after SARS-CoV-2 vaccination. These receptors all come from a human donor who had recovered from COVID-19. CDR3s leave out the opening cysteine and the closing phenylalanine or tryptophan.

v_call	cdr3_length	j_call	cdr3_aa
TRBV7-9	12	TRBJ1-6	ASSTGRGNSPLH
TRBV3-1	11	TRBJ1-2	ASSQGRRGGYT
TRBV6-5	12	TRBJ1-6	ASSYLVWNSPLH
TRBV27	12	TRBJ2-3	ASSFRAGGDTQY
TRBV6-1	10	TRBJ1-4	ASSRGREKLF
TRBV19	13	TRBJ1-2	ASNKSGRDSYGYT
TRBV6-1	15	TRBJ2-7	ASSDNLVGLRGDEQY
TRBV7-2	13	TRBJ1-5	ASSLGGTRDQPQH
TRBV2	12	TRBJ1-2	ASSERLANYGYT
TRBV21-1	14	TRBJ1-1	ASSKALGQGGTEAF
TRBV7-2	10	TRBJ1-4	ASRQGSEKLF
TRBV2	14	TRBJ2-1	ASSTGGSVSYNEQF
TRBV6-2/TRBV6-3	13	TRBJ2-7	ASRESGQGNHEQY